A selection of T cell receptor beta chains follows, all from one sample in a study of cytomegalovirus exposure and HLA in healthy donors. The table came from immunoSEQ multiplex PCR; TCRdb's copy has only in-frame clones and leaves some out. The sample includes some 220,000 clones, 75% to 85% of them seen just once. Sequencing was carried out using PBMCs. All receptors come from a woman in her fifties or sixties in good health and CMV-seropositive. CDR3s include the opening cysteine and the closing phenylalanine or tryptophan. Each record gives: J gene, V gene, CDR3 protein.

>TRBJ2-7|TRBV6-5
CASTGFTYEQYF
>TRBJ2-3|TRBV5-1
CASSLEQFTDTQYF
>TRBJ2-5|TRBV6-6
CASSYRIQGGEETQYF
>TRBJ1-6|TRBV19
CASHRDRNSPLHF
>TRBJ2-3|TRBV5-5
CASSLRVDADTQYF
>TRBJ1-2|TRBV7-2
CASSPGWGQGDYGYTF
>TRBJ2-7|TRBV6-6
CASSSPGNYEQYF
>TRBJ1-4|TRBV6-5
CASKRGGGEGKLFF
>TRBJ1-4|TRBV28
CASSGLRGLRTNEKLFF
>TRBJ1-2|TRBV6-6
CASIETGRARGYTF
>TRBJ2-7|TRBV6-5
CASSSTGIPSYEQYF
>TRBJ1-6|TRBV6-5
CASSRDRGGPPLHF
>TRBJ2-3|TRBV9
CASSVGAGVRTDTQYF
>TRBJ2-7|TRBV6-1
CASSDTYGTGDYEQYF
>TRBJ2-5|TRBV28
CASSSPTPPETQYF
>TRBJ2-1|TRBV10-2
CATTPQVYNEQFF
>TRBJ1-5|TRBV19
CASSAGQGQPQHF
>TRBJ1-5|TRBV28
CASSPRGQGSNQPQHF
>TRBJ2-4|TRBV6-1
CASSRDSDKNIQYF
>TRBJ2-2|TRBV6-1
CASSNQGSGELFF
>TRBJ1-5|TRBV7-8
CASSRTGVGNQPQHF
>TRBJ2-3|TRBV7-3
CASSSVDRSTDTQYF
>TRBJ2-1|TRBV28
CASRARKAGFNEQFF
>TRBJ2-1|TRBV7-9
CASSSPGLAINEQFF
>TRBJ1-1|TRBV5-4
CATRSGERTNTEAFF
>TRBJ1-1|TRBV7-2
CASSLSVNTEAFF
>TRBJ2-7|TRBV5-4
CASSQQGGPAYEQYF
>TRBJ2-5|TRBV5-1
CASSLALAGEETQYF
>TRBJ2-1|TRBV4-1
CASSRSVQAGDDEQFF
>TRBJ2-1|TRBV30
CAWSLYPNEQFF
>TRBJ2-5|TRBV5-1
CASNSGSAGGTQETQYF
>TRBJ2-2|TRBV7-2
CASSFRLSEGGELFF
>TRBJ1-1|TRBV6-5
CASSRQLVYTEAFF
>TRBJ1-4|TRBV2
CASTGQAYEKLFF
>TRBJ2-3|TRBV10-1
CASSGFRGKVDTQYF
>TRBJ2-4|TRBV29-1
CSVLPQGASRIQYF
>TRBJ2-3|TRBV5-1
CASSLTSGADTQYF
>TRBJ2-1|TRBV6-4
CASSDPTKGVWFF
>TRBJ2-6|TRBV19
CASSSGTGTYGANVLTF
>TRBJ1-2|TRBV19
CASSIARLNYGCTF
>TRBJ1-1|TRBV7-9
CASRSGTGVKSEAFF
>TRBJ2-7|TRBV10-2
CASSGLAGIYEQYF
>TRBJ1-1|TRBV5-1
CASTRSTGNTEAFF
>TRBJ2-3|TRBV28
CASSSSGGADTQYF
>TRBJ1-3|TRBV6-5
CASSDSQGGTIYF
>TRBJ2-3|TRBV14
CASSQKQVTDTQYF
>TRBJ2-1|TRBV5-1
CASSLGQGGYNEQFF
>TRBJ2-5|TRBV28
CASSSYSGRQETQYF
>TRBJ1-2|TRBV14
CASSGAGLLGYTF
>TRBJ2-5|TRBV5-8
CASSTYRGETQYF
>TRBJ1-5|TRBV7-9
CASSHSSTGYNQPQHF
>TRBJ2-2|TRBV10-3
CAIKGWGVAANTGELFF
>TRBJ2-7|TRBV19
CASSIRSGSGSYEQYF
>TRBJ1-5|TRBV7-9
CASSEGTGNQPQHF
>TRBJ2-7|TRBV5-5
CASSLTGVGYEQYF
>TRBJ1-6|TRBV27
CASSFDRGVSPLHF
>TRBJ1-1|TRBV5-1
CASSWTGTGRVNTEAFF
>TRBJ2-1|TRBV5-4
CASSLSSGGPNEQFF